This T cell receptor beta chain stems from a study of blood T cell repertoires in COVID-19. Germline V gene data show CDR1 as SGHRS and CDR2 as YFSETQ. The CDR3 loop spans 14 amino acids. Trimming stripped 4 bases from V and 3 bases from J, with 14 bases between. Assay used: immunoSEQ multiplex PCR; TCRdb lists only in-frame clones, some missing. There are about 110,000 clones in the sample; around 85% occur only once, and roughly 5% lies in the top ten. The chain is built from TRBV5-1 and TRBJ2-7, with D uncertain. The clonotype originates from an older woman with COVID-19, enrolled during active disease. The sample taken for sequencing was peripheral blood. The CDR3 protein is CASSQAGDNYEQYF. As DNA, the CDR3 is TGCGCCAGCAGCCAGGCTGGTGACAACTACGAGCAGTACTTC. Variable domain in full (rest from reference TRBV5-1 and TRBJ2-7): KAGVTQTPRYLIKTRGQQVTLSCSPISGHRSVSWYQQTPGQGLQFLFEYFSETQRNKGNFPGRFSGRQFSNSRSEMNVSTLELGDSALYLCASSQAGDNYEQYFGPGTRLTVT.